The 21 T cell receptor beta chains below come from one sample, sequenced in a study of blood T cell repertoires in COVID-19. The protocol was immunoSEQ multiplex PCR, while the TCRdb copy is restricted to in-frame clones and leaves out a portion. Of some 240,000 clones detected, 75% to 85% appear once; the ten largest clones hold 2% to 3%. The sample consisted of peripheral blood. The receptor set was obtained from a woman between 70 and 85 years old with COVID-19, enrolled during active disease.

V is TRBV15 and J is TRBJ1-1; maybe TRBD1 (6 bases). CDR1 LNHNV and CDR2 YYDKDF come from the germline V gene (reference sequence). The V gene lost 5 bases and the J gene lost 5 bases, with 15 bases spanning the gap. CDR3 length: 14 amino acids. The CDR3 DNA sequence: TGTGCCACCAGCTACAACAGGGTATTGACTGAAGCTTTCTTT. It is translated as CATSYNRVLTEAFF.

The genes are TRBV9 and TRBJ2-7; 8 bases agree with TRBD2. V was clipped by 4 bases and J by 3 bases; unmatched bases: 12. The CDR3 length is 16 residues. Germline CDR1 and CDR2: SGDLS and YYNGEE. CDR3 region: CASSPRGGTSDYEQYF. The CDR3, as DNA: TGTGCCAGCAGCCCCCGGGGGGGAACTAGCGACTACGAGCAGTACTTC.

This clone has only a few counts. The chain employs TRBV5-1 and TRBJ1-3, with 7 bases that match TRBD1. The CDR3 has 16 amino acids. Germline lookup yields CDR1 SGHRS and CDR2 YFSETQ. With V trimmed by 4 bases and J by 0 bases, 7 bases remained unmatched. CDR3: CASSATGQSSGNTIYF. In nucleotides, the CDR3 is TGCGCCAGCAGCGCGACGGGACAGAGCTCTGGAAACACCATATATTTT.

The chain carries TRBV2 and TRBJ2-6, with D perhaps TRBD1 (5 bases). CDR1 is SNHLY and CDR2 is FYNNEI in the germline V gene. The CDR3 covers 16 residues. V lost 6 bases and J lost 0, with 12 bases in between. The CDR3 reads CASSIRQSSGANVLTF. In DNA, the CDR3 is TGTGCCAGCAGCATAAGACAGTCCTCTGGGGCCAACGTCCTGACTTTC.

The chain couples TRBV11-2 to TRBJ1-1, with D tentatively TRBD1 (6 bases). Germline V lookup: CDR1 SGHAT, CDR2 FQNNGV. Trimming took 5 bases from V and 5 from J, leaving 18 bases between them. The length of the CDR3 is 15 residues. DNA for the CDR3: TGTGCCAGCAGCCTAAGCGGGGGGCGAAGGACTGAAGCTTTCTTT. Translated, it gives CASSLSGGRRTEAFF.

V usage is TRBV5-6 and J usage is TRBJ1-2; D is unresolved. CDR3 size: 14 residues. Germline assignment: CDR1 SGHDT and CDR2 YYEEEE. Between the trimmed V and J ends, which lost 0 bases and 5 bases, there was a span of 11 bases. The CDR3 region is CASSLAFLQYGYTF. The CDR3 nucleotides read TGTGCCAGCAGCTTGGCCTTCTTACAGTATGGCTACACCTTC.

The gene calls are TRBV4-2 and TRBJ2-4; 13 positions agree with TRBD2. CDR1 is LGHNA, CDR2 YNFKEQ, per germline. The V gene end was trimmed by 1 base and the J gene end by 3 bases; junction bases not matched to a gene: 6. The CDR3 loop spans 18 amino acids. DNA of the CDR3: TGTGCCAGCAGCCAAGTGACTAGCGGGGGGTTAGACAAAAACATTCAGTACTTC. Translated: CASSQVTSGGLDKNIQYF.

This clone was observed a single time. The rearrangement links TRBV5-1 to TRBJ2-7; D unclear. The germline V gene has CDR1 SGHRS and CDR2 YFSETQ. The CDR3 totals 15 residues. Between the trimmed V and J ends, which lost 0 bases and 5 bases, there was a span of 15 bases. The CDR3 sequence: CASSLAGAVRHEQYF. The CDR3 nucleotides are TGCGCCAGCAGCTTGGCCGGCGCAGTCAGGCACGAGCAGTACTTC.

V and J are TRBV7-3 and TRBJ2-1, with TRBD2 as a possible D gene (6 bases). Trimming stripped 6 bases from V and 5 bases from J, with 14 bases between. Per the germline V gene, CDR1 is SGHTA and CDR2 is FQGTGA. CDR3 length: 14 amino acids. The DNA of the CDR3 is TGTGCCAGCAGGACGGGAGTCGGAGACAATGAGCAGTTCTTC. Its protein is CASRTGVGDNEQFF.

V gene TRBV5-1 combines with J gene TRBJ2-7, with 8 bases identical to TRBD2. J was trimmed by 12 bases and V by 4 bases; bases with no gene match: 15. The CDR3 contains 14 residues. Germline-derived CDR1 and CDR2 are SGHRS and YFSETQ. The CDR3 reads CASSPPGGDLTLYF. The CDR3 nucleotides read TGCGCCAGCAGCCCCCCCGGGGGGGACCTCACTCTGTACTTC.

The gene calls are TRBV6-6 and TRBJ1-2, with D perhaps TRBD1 (6 bases). Germline V CDR1 and CDR2: MNHNY, SVGAGI (reference sequence). This CDR3 is built from 14 residues. V lost 2 bases and J 2 bases, leaving 9 bases between the germline ends. The CDR3: CASSYATGNYGYTF. DNA for the CDR3: TGTGCCAGCAGTTACGCGACAGGCAACTATGGCTACACCTTC.

This clone has only a few counts. The rearrangement joins TRBV2 to TRBJ2-7; the match to TRBD1 covers 9 bases. The CDR3 has 15 residues. The germline gives CDR1 SNHLY, CDR2 FYNNEI. Trimming cost V 2 bases and J 4 bases; bases outside gene matches: 6. The CDR3 DNA follows: TGTGCCAGCAGTGAATTGGGACAGGGCTTTTACGAGCAGTACTTC. Translated, it gives CASSELGQGFYEQYF.

The rearrangement uses TRBV5-1 and TRBJ1-2; D is possibly TRBD1 (6 bases). Germline V gene lookup returns CDR1 SGHRS and CDR2 YFSETQ. The CDR3 spans 15 residues. Trimming pared 4 bases from V and 6 bases from J, leaving 19 bases between. The CDR3: CASSPRTAEGDGYTF. For the CDR3, the DNA is TGCGCCAGCAGCCCAAGGACAGCCGAGGGGGATGGCTACACCTTC.

J is TRBJ2-1 and V is TRBV4-3; 9 positions match TRBD2. V shed 0 bases, J shed 7 bases, and the junction held 10 bases outside the gene matches. Germline assignment: CDR1 LGHNA and CDR2 YSLEER. The CDR3 extends over 17 amino acids. The CDR3 bases are TGCGCCAGCAGCCAAGATCGGGTGGGGCTAGCGGGAAATGAGCAGTTCTTC. Amino acid sequence: CASSQDRVGLAGNEQFF.

This sequence joins TRBV28 and TRBJ2-7; D possibly corresponds to TRBD1 (5 bases). This CDR3 contains 14 residues. Germline values: CDR1 MDHEN, CDR2 SYDVKM. The V end lost 5 bases, the J end lost 2 bases, and 13 bases lay between the germline ends. The CDR3 reads CASSPPGHPYEQYF. The CDR3 nucleotides are TGTGCCAGCAGTCCCCCCGGACATCCCTACGAGCAGTACTTC.

This chain uses TRBV9 with TRBJ2-2, with D unclear. The length of the CDR3 is 15 residues. CDR1 and CDR2 (germline): SGDLS, YYNGEE. With 1 base removed from V and 0 bases from J, the gap between germline ends came to 7 bases. CDR3 nucleotides: TGTGCCAGCAGCGTACTGAGCGCGAACACCGGGGAGCTGTTTTTT. Residues: CASSVLSANTGELFF. Supplemented by reference TRBV9 and TRBJ2-2, the full variable domain reads DSGVTQTPKHLITATGQRVTLRCSPRSGDLSVYWYQQSLDQGLQFLIQYYNGEERAKGNILERFSAQQFPDLHSELNLSSLELGDSALYFCASSVLSANTGELFFGEGSRLTVL.

The chain joins TRBV18 to TRBJ2-5, with D tentatively TRBD1 (6 bases). The CDR3 runs 13 residues. The V end was cut by 3 bases, the J end by 11 bases, with 16 bases between. Germline CDR1 is KGHSH and CDR2 is LQKENI. The CDR3 reads CASSPGAGLGQYF. For the CDR3, the DNA is TGTGCCAGCTCACCGGGGGCCGGTTTGGGACAGTACTTC. Variable domain in full (rest from reference TRBV18 and TRBJ2-5): NAGVMQNPRHLVRRRGQEARLRCSPMKGHSHVYWYRQLPEEGLKFMVYLQKENIIDESGMPKERFSAEFPKEGPSILRIQQVVRGDSAAYFCASSPGAGLGQYFGPGTRLLVL.

The rearrangement joins TRBV7-2 to TRBJ1-3; unclear D gene. Germline loops: CDR1 SGHTA, CDR2 FQGNSA. Trimming removed 5 bases at V and 0 bases at J, with 11 bases between. The CDR3 covers 15 residues. The CDR3 coding sequence is TGTGCCAGCAGCCCCCGACTTGTCTCTGGAAACACCATATATTTT. Protein sequence: CASSPRLVSGNTIYF. Drawing the rest from reference TRBV7-2 and TRBJ1-3, the complete variable domain is GAGVSQSPSNKVTEKGKDVELRCDPISGHTALYWYRQSLGQGLEFLIYFQGNSAPDKSGLPSDRFSAERTGGSVSTLTIQRTQQEDSAVYLCASSPRLVSGNTIYFGEGSWLTVV.

The chain couples TRBV6-2 or TRBV6-3 to TRBJ2-4; TRBD1 matches at 9 bases. CDR1 and CDR2 (germline): MNHEY, SVGEGT. CDR3 size: 16 residues. J lost 0 bases, V lost 6 bases, and 6 bases had no gene match. The CDR3 DNA reads as TGTGCCAGCAGCGACCCGGGACAGGGAGCCAAAAACATTCAGTACTTC. Protein sequence: CASSDPGQGAKNIQYF.

The chain is built from TRBV2 and TRBJ1-5, with a possible D match to TRBD1 (6 bases). Looked up from germline, CDR1 is SNHLY and CDR2 is FYNNEI. This CDR3 is 15 amino acids long. V lost 6 bases and J 1 base, leaving 13 bases between the germline ends. The CDR3 loop reads CASRDRDISNQPQHF. The CDR3 DNA is TGTGCCAGCAGAGACCGGGACATAAGCAATCAGCCCCAGCATTTT. Together with reference TRBV2 and TRBJ1-5, the CDR3 gives the full variable domain: EPEVTQTPSHQVTQMGQEVILRCVPISNHLYFYWYRQILGQKVEFLVSFYNNEISEKSEIFDDQFSVERPDGSNFTLKIRSTKLEDSAMYFCASRDRDISNQPQHFGDGTRLSIL.

J is TRBJ2-3 and V is TRBV9; 8 positions match TRBD2. Germline V gives CDR1 SGDLS, CDR2 YYNGEE. V gave up 0 bases and J gave up 5 bases; unmatched junction bases: 8. There are 16 residues in the CDR3. CDR3 DNA: TGTGCCAGCAGCGTAGGCCAGCGGGAGCGTGAAGATACGCAGTATTTT. Translation: CASSVGQREREDTQYF. The whole variable domain, remainder taken from reference TRBV9 and TRBJ2-3, is DSGVTQTPKHLITATGQRVTLRCSPRSGDLSVYWYQQSLDQGLQFLIQYYNGEERAKGNILERFSAQQFPDLHSELNLSSLELGDSALYFCASSVGQREREDTQYFGPGTRLTVL.